The 2 T cell receptor beta chains in this list originate from one sample, sequenced in a study of T cells in Graves' hyperthyroidism and ophthalmopathy. Amplified TCR beta CDR3 regions derived from RNA transcripts. With the HTBI primer set, the TCR CDR3 went through a first round of RT-PCR. Via MiXCR, TCRdb re-called the multiplex PCR reads, giving one row per CDR3 protein. The table has 660,000 or so distinct CDR3 sequences, 45% seen once; the top ten hold under 8%. The sample was peripheral blood or thyroid tissue (not recorded which). These receptors came from an adult man with Graves' disease, either hyperthyroidism or ophthalmopathy (not recorded which).

V gene TRBV29-1 combines with J gene TRBJ2-5, with no clear D. The CDR3 loop spans 13 amino acids. Germline V gene data show CDR1 as SQVTM and CDR2 as ANQGSEA. Trimming shortened V by 8 bases and J by 1 base, and 14 bases separated the two germline ends. The CDR3: CSLAQTPQETQYF. CDR3 nucleotide sequence: TGCAGCTTAGCCCAGACACCCCAAGAGACCCAGTACTTC.

V gene TRBV7-9 combines with J gene TRBJ1-1; D is ambiguous. The germline V gene encodes CDR1 SEHNR and CDR2 FQNEAQ (reference sequence). The CDR3 is 15 residues long. V shed 1 base and J shed 1 base, with 10 bases lying between them. The CDR3 sequence: CASSLGARQNTEAFF. DNA for the CDR3: TGTGCCAGCAGCTTAGGGGCCAGGCAGAACACTGAAGCTTTCTTT.